What follows are 20 T cell receptor beta chains derived from one specimen sequenced in a study of hypomethylating agent response in myelodysplastic syndrome. Some clones are missing from TCRdb's copy, which holds only in-frame ones; the method was immunoSEQ multiplex PCR. The sample carries roughly 9,800 clones, 75% to 85% recorded once. The input for sequencing was bone marrow, taken before or after starting hypomethylating agent treatment for myelodysplastic syndrome (not recorded which). These receptors were obtained from a human donor with myelodysplastic syndrome.

This clone was seen a few times. The genes are TRBV19 and TRBJ1-1; 8 bases align to TRBD1. The CDR3 length is 14 residues. The junction had 5 bases not matched to a gene; V was cut back by 1 base and J by 7 bases. In germline, CDR1 is LNHDA, CDR2 SQIVND (reference sequence). CDR3 residues: CASSIGQGPYEAFF. The CDR3, as DNA: TGTGCCAGTAGTATAGGACAGGGGCCGTATGAAGCTTTCTTT.

This chain uses TRBV6-1 with TRBJ2-7, with TRBD2 identical over 11 bases. Germline assignment: CDR1 MNHNS and CDR2 SASEGT. The J segment lost 3 bases and the V segment lost 4 bases, leaving 8 bases of the junction unmatched. The CDR3 spans 16 residues. The CDR3 DNA follows: TGTGCCAGCAGTGCCCTATCACTAGCGGGAGACTACGAGCAGTACTTC. This translates into CASSALSLAGDYEQYF.

The rearrangement uses TRBV2 and TRBJ2-7; D may correspond to TRBD1 or TRBD2 (5 bases each). Per the germline V gene, CDR1 is SNHLY and CDR2 is FYNNEI. V was clipped by 5 bases and J by 6 bases, with 11 bases between them. The CDR3 covers 12 residues. This CDR3 reads CASSSSGTEQYF. In nucleotides, the CDR3 is TGTGCCAGCAGTAGTTCAGGGACCGAGCAGTACTTC.

The gene calls are TRBV6-4 and TRBJ1-5; tentatively, D is TRBD1 (6 bases). The germline V gene encodes CDR1 MRHNA and CDR2 SNTAGT. V lost 11 bases and J lost 8, with 22 bases in between. This CDR3 spans 14 amino acids. CDR3 nucleotide sequence: TGTGCCTCAGCAATGGGGGCAGGGGCAGAGCCCCAGCATTTT. It is translated as CASAMGAGAEPQHF.

This chain uses TRBV30 with TRBJ2-4; a weak D match, TRBD1 (6 bases). The CDR3 consists of 14 residues. Germline V CDR1 and CDR2: GTSNPN, SVGIG (reference sequence). The V and J ends lost 0 bases and 3 bases respectively, with 9 bases between them. This chain's CDR3 is CAWSVGGDKNIQYF. The CDR3 region has the DNA TGTGCCTGGAGTGTAGGGGGTGACAAAAACATTCAGTACTTC.

The chain recombines TRBV6-5 with TRBJ1-5; D is possibly TRBD1 (6 bases). The CDR3 runs to 15 residues. The V gene lost 2 bases and the J gene lost 5 bases, with 13 bases spanning the gap. Germline V gives CDR1 MNHEY, CDR2 SVGAGI. CDR3 DNA: TGTGCCAGCAGTTACGATGGGGGCTCAGATCAGCCCCAGCATTTT. Translating it yields CASSYDGGSDQPQHF.

This clone has just one count. The chain employs TRBV6-6 and TRBJ1-1, with D unclear. Germline values: CDR1 MNHNY, CDR2 SVGAGI (reference sequence). V lost 3 bases to trimming and J lost 7 bases, with 12 bases between them. The length of the CDR3 is 13 residues. Here the CDR3 reads CASSYAPSYEAFF. The CDR3 DNA follows: TGTGCCAGCAGTTATGCCCCGTCCTATGAAGCTTTCTTT.

The chain couples TRBV10-3 to TRBJ2-3; weak D call: TRBD1 (7 bases). V was cut by 0 bases and J by 6 bases, with 22 bases left in between. Germline V lookup: CDR1 ENHRY, CDR2 SYGVKD. The CDR3 runs 18 residues. This CDR3 is CAISESRRRGRGDDTQYF. The CDR3 bases are TGTGCCATCAGTGAGTCACGTCGGAGGGGGCGTGGGGACGATACGCAGTATTTT.

The CDR3 sequence is CASNGGVLGGYTF. The CDR3 nucleotides read TGTGCCAGCAATGGGGGGGTATTAGGTGGCTACACCTTC. The chain couples TRBV6-6 to TRBJ1-2; D might be TRBD1 (5 bases). Germline assignment: CDR1 MNHNY and CDR2 SVGAGI (reference sequence). The CDR3 has 13 amino acids. V lost 7 bases to trimming and J lost 7 bases, with 16 bases between them.

The V call is TRBV7-2, the J call TRBJ1-2; D unclear. Trimming stripped 5 bases from V and 5 bases from J, with 12 bases between. Germline V gene lookup returns CDR1 SGHTA and CDR2 FQGNSA. The CDR3 has 13 amino acids. CDR3 region: CASSVLQGYGYTF. In DNA, the CDR3 is TGTGCCAGCAGCGTACTCCAAGGTTATGGCTACACCTTC.

The chain is built from TRBV5-6 and TRBJ1-6, with D unresolved. V was shortened by 0 bases and J by 6 bases, with 7 bases between the two germline ends. The CDR3 covers 14 residues. Germline CDR1 and CDR2: SGHDT and YYEEEE. The CDR3 nucleotides are TGTGCCAGCAGCTTGGGGGCCTTTAATTCACCCCTCCACTTT. Amino acid sequence: CASSLGAFNSPLHF.

The V and J genes are TRBV29-1 and TRBJ1-1; unclear D gene. Per germline, CDR1 SQVTM and CDR2 ANQGSEA. The CDR3 covers 13 residues. Trimming pared 6 bases from V and 1 base from J, leaving 12 bases between. CDR3: CSVGKGENTEAFF. CDR3 sequence (DNA): TGCAGCGTGGGGAAGGGAGAGAACACTGAAGCTTTCTTT.

Only a few counts were recorded for this clone. This rearrangement joins TRBV6-5 to TRBJ1-6; D gene ambiguous. With 6 bases removed from V and 10 bases from J, the gap between germline ends came to 16 bases. Germline V lookup: CDR1 MNHEY, CDR2 SVGAGI. CDR3 length: 14 amino acids. The CDR3 DNA sequence: TGTGCCAGCAGACCGGTTTGGGATCGGTCACCCCTCCACTTT. This gives the protein CASRPVWDRSPLHF.

This clone was observed a handful of times. The V gene is TRBV5-1, the J gene TRBJ1-5, with D uncertain. V shed 4 bases and J shed 3 bases, with 11 bases lying between them. This CDR3 is 14 amino acids long. The germline V gene has CDR1 SGHRS and CDR2 YFSETQ. CDR3 in DNA: TGCGCCAGCAGCGTGTCAGGTGACAATCAGCCCCAGCATTTT. Protein: CASSVSGDNQPQHF.

This chain connects TRBV5-6 to TRBJ2-5; D may match TRBD1 or TRBD2 (6 bases each). The J call may be mistaken, given a closer DNA end match to TRBJ2-7. The CDR3 sequence is 17 residues long. Germline CDR1 is SGHDT and CDR2 is YYEEEE. CDR3: CASSLGAGHHNSYEQYF. CDR3 DNA sequence: TGTGCCAGCAGCTTGGGGGCGGGACACCACAATTCCTACGAGCAGTACTTC.

V gene TRBV4-1 combines with J gene TRBJ2-7; no reliable D call. V dropped 1 base and J dropped 1 base, with 11 bases sitting between them. CDR1 MGHRA and CDR2 YSYEKL come from the germline V gene. The CDR3 runs to 15 residues. The CDR3 DNA sequence: TGCGCCAGCAGCCAAGCGGCTAGAGTTTCCTACGAGCAGTACTTC. Its translation is CASSQAARVSYEQYF.

The V gene is TRBV6-1, the J gene TRBJ1-2; perhaps TRBD1 as D (6 bases). The CDR3 contains 15 residues. Germline CDR1 is MNHNS and CDR2 is SASEGT. V lost 7 bases and J lost 0, with 15 bases in between. The DNA of the CDR3 is TGTGCCAGCACCCTCGGCAGGGGAGCTAACTATGGCTACACCTTC. Its protein product is CASTLGRGANYGYTF.

The V call is TRBV4-1, the J call TRBJ2-3, with TRBD2 matching over 7 bases. The germline V gene has CDR1 MGHRA and CDR2 YSYEKL. The ends lost 1 base at V and 0 bases at J; junction bases unmatched: 7. The CDR3 has 17 residues. The CDR3 bases are TGCGCCAGCAGCCAAGTCGGGAGCGGGGATAGCACAGATACGCAGTATTTT. Protein product: CASSQVGSGDSTDTQYF.

This clone was picked up a small number of times. The V and J genes are TRBV2 and TRBJ1-5; a weak D match, TRBD1 (5 bases). The CDR3 contains 14 residues. Looked up from germline, CDR1 is SNHLY and CDR2 is FYNNEI. Between the trimmed V and J ends, which lost 6 bases and 0 bases, there was a span of 9 bases. CDR3 sequence reads: CASRPTVSNQPQHF. CDR3 nucleotides: TGTGCCAGCAGGCCGACAGTTAGCAATCAGCCCCAGCATTTT.

The chain combines TRBV2 with TRBJ1-5; tentatively, D is TRBD1 (6 bases). Germline CDR1 SNHLY, CDR2 FYNNEI. Trimming took 4 bases from V and 0 from J, leaving 25 bases between them. There are 20 residues in the CDR3. The CDR3 loop reads CASSGSGDTRDYYSNQPQHF. In DNA form, the CDR3 reads TGTGCCAGCAGTGGGTCCGGGGACACCAGGGATTATTATAGCAATCAGCCCCAGCATTTT.